What follows is one T cell receptor beta chain and its context. Its target is not known. This specimen belongs to a study of OX40 agonist ivuxolimab in advanced cancers. The study, taken as a whole, reports: Some nonresponders additionally presented with little normalized T-cell clonal expansion.

Between the trimmed V and J ends, which lost 1 base and 0 bases, there was a span of 13 bases. CDR3 size: 17 residues. Germline V lookup: CDR1 LGHNA, CDR2 YSLEER. Sequencing used immunoSEQ multiplex PCR; TCRdb keeps in-frame clones, though not all of them. The profile shows some 80,000 clones, 94% of them singletons. The chain links TRBV4-3 to TRBJ1-3, with D unresolved. This specimen was CD4+ or CD8+ T cells sorted from blood, taken in a trial of the OX40 agonist ivuxolimab. The TCR sequence derives from an adult with an advanced solid tumor such as melanoma, head and neck, liver or kidney cancer. In DNA, the CDR3 is TGCGCCAGCAGCCAAGTTGCGACTGCTAGCTCTGGAAACACCATATATTTT. This encodes CASSQVATASSGNTIYF.